The source of this TCR beta chain is a study of blood T cell repertoires in COVID-19. The germline V gene has CDR1 SGDLS and CDR2 YYNGEE. The CDR3 is made up of 14 amino acids. With 3 bases removed from V and 0 bases from J, the gap between germline ends came to 10 bases. Some clones are missing from TCRdb's copy, which holds only in-frame ones; the method was immunoSEQ multiplex PCR. Found here are roughly 410,000 clones, about 89% of them singletons; the top ten hold under 2%. The receptor was isolated from a woman in her 40s with COVID-19, enrolled during active disease. The chain is built from TRBV9 and TRBJ2-7; D is possibly TRBD1 (5 bases). The sequenced sample consisted of peripheral blood. This chain's CDR3 is CASSATGASYEQYF. In DNA, the CDR3 is TGTGCCAGCAGCGCCACAGGAGCCTCCTACGAGCAGTACTTC. The full variable domain, completed using reference TRBV9 and TRBJ2-7, is DSGVTQTPKHLITATGQRVTLRCSPRSGDLSVYWYQQSLDQGLQFLIQYYNGEERAKGNILERFSAQQFPDLHSELNLSSLELGDSALYFCASSATGASYEQYFGPGTRLTVT.